Presented here are 31 T cell receptor beta chains from one specimen sequenced in a study of blood T cell repertoires in COVID-19. Sequencing used immunoSEQ multiplex PCR; TCRdb keeps in-frame clones, though not all of them. The sample yields under 350,000 clones, about 88% seen once. The specimen was peripheral blood. The origin of the receptors is a man in his late teens or twenties with active or convalescent COVID-19.

This chain links TRBV4-1 with TRBJ2-7, with 14 bases lining up with TRBD2. The length of the CDR3 is 16 residues. V dropped 4 bases and J dropped 12; count of bases not matched to a gene: 14. Per germline, CDR1 MGHRA and CDR2 YSYEKL. DNA of the CDR3: TGCGCCAGCAGCCTCAGGACGGGACTAGCGGGAGAGCGACGGTACTTC. Translated, it gives CASSLRTGLAGERRYF.

This clone has only one observation. This sequence joins TRBV28 and TRBJ2-7; TRBD1 matches 11 bases. The germline V gene encodes CDR1 MDHEN and CDR2 SYDVKM. Trimming at V came to 5 bases and at J to 4 bases, leaving 7 bases not matched to a gene. CDR3 size: 15 residues. Here the CDR3 reads CASSPLGQGGYEQYF. The CDR3 region has the DNA TGTGCCAGCAGTCCCCTGGGACAGGGGGGATACGAGCAGTACTTC.

This rearrangement joins TRBV27 to TRBJ2-1, with D perhaps matching TRBD2 (6 bases). V shed 5 bases and J shed 5 bases, with 25 bases lying between them. Germline CDR1 reads MNHEY; CDR2 reads SMNVEV (reference sequence). The CDR3 is made up of 18 amino acids. The CDR3 coding sequence is TGTGCCAGCAGTCCTCTGAACAGATACTTAAGGGAGGACAATGAGCAGTTCTTC. Protein product: CASSPLNRYLREDNEQFF.

The V gene is TRBV3-1 (or the pseudogene TRBV3-2), the J gene TRBJ2-2; TRBD1 might be the D (6 bases). The CDR3 is made up of 17 amino acids. CDR1 is LGHDT, CDR2 YNNKEL, per germline (reference sequence). Trimming took off 4 bases at V and 3 bases at J, with 18 bases between the two ends. CDR3 nucleotide sequence: TGTGCCAGCAGCCTGCTACAGGGAAAGGGGGACACCGGGGAGCTGTTTTTT. It is translated as CASSLLQGKGDTGELFF.

The chain recombines TRBV5-5 with TRBJ1-4, with D unresolved. This CDR3 spans 13 amino acids. Trimming took off 5 bases at V and 8 bases at J, with 13 bases between the two ends. Germline-derived CDR1 and CDR2 are SGHKS and YYEKEE (reference sequence). The CDR3 bases are TGTGCCAGCAGTGCTTGGGTGGGCGAAAAACTGTTTTTT. Amino acids: CASSAWVGEKLFF.

The V call is TRBV3-1 (or the pseudogene TRBV3-2), the J call TRBJ1-4; D is possibly TRBD1 (6 bases). Germline loops: CDR1 LGHDT, CDR2 YNNKEL (reference sequence). The germline V and J ends were trimmed by 0 bases and 10 bases, with 6 bases remaining between them. CDR3 length: 12 residues. CDR3 sequence: CASSQEGAKLFF. DNA of the CDR3: TGTGCCAGCAGCCAAGAGGGGGCAAAACTGTTTTTT.

The chain uses TRBV6-5 and TRBJ1-6, with 7 nucleotides matching TRBD1. The V gene's germline CDR1 is MNHEY and CDR2 SVGAGI. The CDR3 length is 15 residues. The J segment lost 10 bases and the V segment lost 2 bases, leaving 8 bases of the junction unmatched. For the CDR3, the DNA is TGTGCCAGCAGTTACGGGGACAGACGGGCCTCACCCCTCCACTTT. The encoded protein is CASSYGDRRASPLHF.

The chain uses TRBV4-3 and TRBJ1-3; 7 nucleotides agree with TRBD1. The trim removed 6 bases at V and 0 bases at J, leaving 5 bases unmatched. The CDR3 consists of 15 residues. Germline V CDR1 and CDR2: LGHNA, YSLEER. CDR3 in amino acids: CASSLDRASGNTIYF. The CDR3 region has the DNA TGCGCCAGCAGTCTTGACAGGGCCTCTGGAAACACCATATATTTT.

V and J are TRBV5-1 and TRBJ1-2; D is undetermined. V was pared by 0 bases and J by 8 bases, with 14 bases between. Per the germline V gene, CDR1 is SGHRS and CDR2 is YFSETQ. The CDR3 spans 14 residues. The CDR3 sequence: CASSLAPGEGGYTF. The CDR3 bases are TGCGCCAGCAGCTTGGCCCCTGGGGAGGGAGGCTACACCTTC.

This chain links TRBV18 with TRBJ2-7, with TRBD1 matching over 7 bases. The V gene's germline CDR1 is KGHSH and CDR2 LQKENI. After removal of 2 bases from V and 5 bases from J, the junction contained 18 bases not matched to a gene. The CDR3 sequence is 18 residues long. The CDR3 protein is CASSPRTNDRVGENEQYF. CDR3 DNA sequence: TGTGCCAGCTCACCAAGGACAAACGACAGGGTGGGTGAGAACGAGCAGTACTTC.

V usage is TRBV24-1 and J usage is TRBJ2-3, with D perhaps TRBD1 (5 bases). Germline assignment: CDR1 KGHDR and CDR2 SFDVKD. V lost 0 bases, J lost 6 bases, and 12 bases lay in between. The CDR3 runs to 15 residues. DNA of the CDR3: TGTGCCACCAGTGATTTGAATGACAGCTTGGATACGCAGTATTTT. Its translation: CATSDLNDSLDTQYF.

This chain links TRBV7-2 with TRBJ1-2, with a weak D call TRBD1 (5 bases). This CDR3 spans 13 amino acids. The V gene lost 5 bases and the J gene lost 7 bases, with 14 bases spanning the gap. CDR1 SGHTA and CDR2 FQGNSA come from the germline V gene. CDR3 sequence: CASSQDRGSGYTF. CDR3 in DNA: TGTGCCAGCAGCCAGGATAGGGGCTCTGGCTACACCTTC.

The chain uses TRBV12-5 and TRBJ1-2, with 9 bases lining up with TRBD1. J gave up 8 bases and V 2 bases, and 9 bases lay outside the gene matches. Germline CDR1 LGHNT, CDR2 FRNRAP. This CDR3 comprises 15 residues. The DNA for the CDR3 is TGTGCTAGTGGTTTGACCGGGACAGGGTTCTACGGCTACACCTTC. Translating it yields CASGLTGTGFYGYTF.

The CDR3 nucleotides are TGCGCCAGAGGGGGCGCCCGACAGCCCCAGCATTTT. Translating it yields CARGGARQPQHF. V gene TRBV5-1 combines with J gene TRBJ1-5, with 7 bases identical to TRBD1. Trimming removed 8 bases from V and 7 bases from J; junction bases left unmatched: 6. Germline V gene lookup returns CDR1 SGHRS and CDR2 YFSETQ. This CDR3 region has 12 residues.

The CDR3 bases are TGCACCAGCAGCCAATCCGGTCTAGATCGATCCACAGATACGCAGTATTTT. Translating it yields CTSSQSGLDRSTDTQYF. The chain has TRBV1 and TRBJ2-3; the D call of TRBD2 is as the table states it, not checked on the DNA. TRBV1 is assigned pseudogene status. The CDR3 is made up of 17 amino acids.

DNA for the CDR3: TGTGCCAGCAGCCAAAAGAGCGGGGGGTACGAGCAGTACTTC. It translates to CASSQKSGGYEQYF. The gene calls are TRBV3-1 (or the pseudogene TRBV3-2) and TRBJ2-7; 9 bases are a match to TRBD2. Per the germline V gene, CDR1 is LGHDT and CDR2 is YNNKEL (reference sequence). The CDR3 totals 14 residues. V shed 2 bases, J shed 4 bases, and the junction held 3 bases outside the gene matches.

In DNA, the CDR3 is TGCGCCAGCCAAGGACAGACCTTAGCTAACTATGGCTACACCTTC. Translated: CASQGQTLANYGYTF. The chain joins TRBV4-1 to TRBJ1-2; TRBD1 is a possible D gene (6 bases). Germline CDR1 is MGHRA and CDR2 is YSYEKL. V was pared by 8 bases and J by 0 bases, with 16 bases between. CDR3 length: 15 amino acids.

This chain uses TRBV7-2 with TRBJ2-7; 9 nucleotides align to TRBD1. The junction had 4 bases not matched to a gene; V was cut back by 1 base and J by 6 bases. Germline assignment: CDR1 SGHTA and CDR2 FQGNSA. The CDR3 sequence is 14 residues long. As DNA, the CDR3 is TGTGCCAGCAGCTTAGAGGGGACAGGGCGCGAGCAGTACTTC. The encoded protein is CASSLEGTGREQYF.

This rearrangement joins TRBV7-9 to TRBJ1-2; 7 bases map to TRBD1. With V trimmed by 5 bases and J by 7 bases, 10 bases remained unmatched. Germline CDR1 and CDR2: SEHNR and FQNEAQ (reference sequence). CDR3 length: 14 amino acids. In DNA form, the CDR3 reads TGTGCCAGCAGCCTCACACAGGGGTCGGGTGGCTACACCTTC. Translation: CASSLTQGSGGYTF.

This chain joins TRBV13 and TRBJ1-1, with D perhaps matching TRBD1 (5 bases). Germline V CDR1 and CDR2: PRHDT, FYEKMQ (reference sequence). This CDR3 is built from 14 residues. V lost 2 bases and J lost 4, with 11 bases in between. CDR3 residues: CASSLLAGGTEAFF. CDR3 nucleotide sequence: TGTGCCAGCAGCTTACTGGCGGGGGGCACTGAAGCTTTCTTT.

The J gene is TRBJ1-4, the V gene TRBV2; no firm D call. CDR3 length equals 17 residues. The germline V gene encodes CDR1 SNHLY and CDR2 FYNNEI. The V and J ends lost 1 base and 0 bases respectively, with 12 bases between them. CDR3 DNA: TGTGCCAGCAGTGAAGATTTTTGGAGAGCAACTAATGAAAAACTGTTTTTT. Protein: CASSEDFWRATNEKLFF. The whole variable domain, filled in from reference TRBV2 and TRBJ1-4, reads EPEVTQTPSHQVTQMGQEVILRCVPISNHLYFYWYRQILGQKVEFLVSFYNNEISEKSEIFDDQFSVERPDGSNFTLKIRSTKLEDSAMYFCASSEDFWRATNEKLFFGSGTQLSVL.

This clone was picked up one time. The chain uses TRBV5-4 and TRBJ1-3; 8 bases agree with TRBD1. Unmatched junction bases numbered 4, after V lost 2 bases and J lost 3 bases. The CDR3 is 15 residues long. Germline CDR1 and CDR2: SGHNT and YYREEE (reference sequence). DNA of the CDR3: TGTGCCAGCAGCTTCGGACAGGGCGTTGGAAACACCATATATTTT. This gives the protein CASSFGQGVGNTIYF.

This chain's CDR3 is CASSCRVYTLNSPLHF. The CDR3, as DNA: TGTGCCAGCAGTTGCCGGGTATACACATTGAATTCACCCCTCCACTTT. The V gene is TRBV7-9, the J gene TRBJ1-6; D remains unclear. Looked up from germline, CDR1 is SEHNR and CDR2 is FQNEAQ (reference sequence). Trimming took off 6 bases at V and 7 bases at J, with 19 bases between the two ends. The CDR3 runs 16 residues. The variable domain in full, completed from reference TRBV7-9 and TRBJ1-6, reads DTGVSQNPRHKITKRGQNVTFRCDPISEHNRLYWYRQTLGQGPEFLTYFQNEAQLEKSRLLSDRFSAERPKGSFSTLEIQRTEQGDSAMYLCASSCRVYTLNSPLHFGNGTRLTVT.

DNA of the CDR3: TGTGCCAGCAGCGCTAGTCCCGGGACAGGGGGGTGGCAGCCCCAGCATTTT. Translating it yields CASSASPGTGGWQPQHF. This chain joins TRBV7-9 and TRBJ1-5; 11 positions agree with TRBD1. From germline, CDR1 is SEHNR and CDR2 FQNEAQ (reference sequence). The CDR3 contains 17 residues. V dropped 5 bases and J dropped 7; count of bases not matched to a gene: 13.

This clone was recorded once. V gene TRBV4-1 combines with J gene TRBJ1-5; D call uncertain. Germline loops: CDR1 MGHRA, CDR2 YSYEKL. The CDR3 contains 13 residues. V gave up 6 bases and J gave up 2 bases, with 8 bases separating them. The CDR3 nucleotides are TGCGCCAGCAGGGCTAGAGGCAATCAGCCCCAGCATTTT. This encodes CASRARGNQPQHF.

The genes are TRBV7-2 and TRBJ1-2; D uncertain. CDR1 is SGHTA and CDR2 is FQGNSA in the germline V gene. The V and J ends lost 1 base and 4 bases respectively, with 7 bases between them. The CDR3 is made up of 13 amino acids. CDR3 sequence (DNA): TGTGCCAGCAGCTTAGAAACAGCCTATGGCTACACCTTC. The encoded protein is CASSLETAYGYTF.

The chain carries TRBV5-4 and TRBJ2-1; 11 bases are shared with TRBD2. This CDR3 is 15 amino acids long. Losses at the gene ends were 3 bases for V and 8 bases for J; bases not matched to a gene: 7. The germline V gene encodes CDR1 SGHNT and CDR2 YYREEE (reference sequence). CDR3 DNA: TGTGCCAGCAGCTACCCCGGGACTAGCGGCCATGAGCAGTTCTTC. Translated: CASSYPGTSGHEQFF.

V and J are TRBV27 and TRBJ2-7; TRBD1 might be the D (5 bases). The CDR3 extends over 13 amino acids. The V end lost 6 bases, the J end lost 3 bases, and 12 bases lay between the germline ends. Germline V CDR1 and CDR2: MNHEY, SMNVEV (reference sequence). CDR3 region: CASSHPGNYEQYF. The CDR3, as DNA: TGTGCCAGCAGCCACCCAGGGAACTACGAGCAGTACTTC.

This rearrangement joins TRBV30 to TRBJ2-7, with unresolved D. The CDR3 has 11 residues. The V and J ends lost 5 bases and 2 bases respectively, with 7 bases between them. Germline CDR1 reads GTSNPN; CDR2 reads SVGIG (reference sequence). CDR3 loop: CAWGSAYEQYF. As DNA, the CDR3 is TGTGCCTGGGGTTCAGCCTACGAGCAGTACTTC. The complete variable domain, with remaining parts taken from reference TRBV30 and TRBJ2-7, reads SQTIHQWPATLVQPVGSPLSLECTVEGTSNPNLYWYRQAAGRGLQLLFYSVGIGQISSEVPQNLSASRPQDRQFILSSKKLLLSDSGFYLCAWGSAYEQYFGPGTRLTVT.

The chain couples TRBV2 to TRBJ1-2; perhaps TRBD1 as D (6 bases). V was cut by 5 bases and J by 6 bases, with 13 bases left in between. The CDR3 contains 13 residues. Germline CDR1 is SNHLY and CDR2 is FYNNEI. CDR3: CASSLWTENGYTF. CDR3 nucleotides: TGTGCCAGCAGTCTTTGGACAGAGAATGGCTACACCTTC.

This chain uses TRBV28 with TRBJ2-7; D is unresolved. This CDR3 is built from 15 residues. Trimming took off 3 bases at V and 6 bases at J, with 18 bases between the two ends. Germline V gene data show CDR1 as MDHEN and CDR2 as SYDVKM. CDR3 region: CASSLAVAGNPEQYF. The CDR3 coding sequence is TGTGCCAGCAGTTTGGCCGTAGCCGGCAATCCCGAGCAGTACTTC.